This T cell receptor (beta chain) was captured by sequencing in a study of blood T cell repertoires in COVID-19. Study background: The cDNA or gDNA used as material had been derived from T cells, B-cell-depleted T cells, or PBMCs.

Participants had their cohort set by participant-reported clinical history. Recovery among Cohort 3 donors was established by two negative PCRs, clearance, or symptom resolution. The CDR3 loop spans 18 amino acids. A single count supports this clone. Per the authors' pipeline: Estimates of nucleated cell counts were drawn from the amplification of reference gene primers. The table came from immunoSEQ multiplex PCR; TCRdb's copy has only in-frame clones and leaves some out. V and J calls and clone size are copied from that table; D and trimming were computed from the DNA. Among approximately 380,000 clones listed, more than 70% were seen once.

This TCR was sampled from a woman aged 18-30 years who had recovered from COVID-19. The sequencing sample was made of PBMCs or T cells enriched from blood (not recorded which). The chain has TRBV21-1 and TRBJ2-3; TRBD1, as called in the table, went unchecked against the DNA. TRBV21-1 counts as a pseudogene. Here the CDR3 DNA reads TGTGCCAGCAGCAAAAATGACATCCGACCTCTACCCACAGATACGCAGTATTTT. It translates to CASSKNDIRPLPTDTQYF.